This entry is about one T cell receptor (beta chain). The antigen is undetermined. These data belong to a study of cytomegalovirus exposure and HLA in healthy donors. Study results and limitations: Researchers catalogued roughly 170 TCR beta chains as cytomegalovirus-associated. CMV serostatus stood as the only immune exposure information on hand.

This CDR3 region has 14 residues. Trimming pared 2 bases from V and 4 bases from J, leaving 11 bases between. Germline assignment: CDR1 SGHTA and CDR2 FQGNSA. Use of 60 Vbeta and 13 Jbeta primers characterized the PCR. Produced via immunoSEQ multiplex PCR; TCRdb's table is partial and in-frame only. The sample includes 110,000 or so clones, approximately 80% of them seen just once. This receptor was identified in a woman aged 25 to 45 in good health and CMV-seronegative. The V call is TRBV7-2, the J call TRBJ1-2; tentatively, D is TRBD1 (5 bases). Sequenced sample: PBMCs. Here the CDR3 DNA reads TGTGCCAGCAGCTTACAACCAGGGCCCTATGGCTACACCTTC. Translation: CASSLQPGPYGYTF. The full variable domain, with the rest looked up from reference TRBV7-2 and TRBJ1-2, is GAGVSQSPSNKVTEKGKDVELRCDPISGHTALYWYRQSLGQGLEFLIYFQGNSAPDKSGLPSDRFSAERTGGSVSTLTIQRTQQEDSAVYLCASSLQPGPYGYTFGSGTRLTVV.